The clone carrying this TCR beta chain was seen a handful of times. Enrollees, roughly 18 to 95 years old, lived in around 23 US areas. A COVID-19 case had been met by exposed participants during the 2 weeks before study entry. This sample was included in a study of blood T cell repertoires in COVID-19. Study details: COVID-19 samples from acute and convalescent phases originated in the United States, Italy and Spain. Nucleic acid was either cDNA or gDNA, and it came from T cells, B-cell-depleted T cells, or PBMCs.

TCRdb keeps only in-frame clones here, not all; method: immunoSEQ multiplex PCR. Among approximately 380,000 clones, just over 90% were seen once, and the ten largest hold about 0.9%. The TCR sequence derives from a woman between 35 and 50 years old who had been exposed to COVID-19. The sequenced material came from PBMCs or T cells enriched from blood (not recorded which).

In DNA form, the CDR3 reads TGTGCCAGCAGCTTAGGGGGACTTCAAGAGACCCAGTACTTC. Protein sequence: CASSLGGLQETQYF. The genes are TRBV7-9 and TRBJ2-5, with a weak D call TRBD2 (6 bases). Germline V CDR1 and CDR2: SEHNR, FQNEAQ (reference sequence). CDR3 length equals 14 residues. Deletions cut 1 base from V and 2 bases from J, with 8 bases between.